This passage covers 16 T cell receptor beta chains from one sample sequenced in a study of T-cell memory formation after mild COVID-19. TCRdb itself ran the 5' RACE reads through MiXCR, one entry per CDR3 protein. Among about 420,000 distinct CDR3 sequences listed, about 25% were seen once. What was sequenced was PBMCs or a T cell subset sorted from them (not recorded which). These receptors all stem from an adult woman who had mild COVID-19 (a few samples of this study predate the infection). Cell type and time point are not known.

The CDR3 DNA is TGTGCCAGCAGTGATCCCTCTGGGCCCGTGACTGAAGCTTTCTTT. Protein product: CASSDPSGPVTEAFF. This chain links TRBV6-1 with TRBJ1-1; no firm D call. Trimming cost V 3 bases and J 5 bases, with 16 bases left between them. Germline V gene sequence: CDR1 MNHNS, CDR2 SASEGT. The CDR3 spans 15 residues.

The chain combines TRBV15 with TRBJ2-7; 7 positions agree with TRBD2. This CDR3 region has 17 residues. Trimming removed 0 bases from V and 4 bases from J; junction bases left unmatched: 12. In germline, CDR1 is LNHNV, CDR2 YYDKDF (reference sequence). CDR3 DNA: TGTGCCACCAGCAGAGATCCTGGTAGCGGGTATTCGTACGAGCAGTACTTC. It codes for CATSRDPGSGYSYEQYF.

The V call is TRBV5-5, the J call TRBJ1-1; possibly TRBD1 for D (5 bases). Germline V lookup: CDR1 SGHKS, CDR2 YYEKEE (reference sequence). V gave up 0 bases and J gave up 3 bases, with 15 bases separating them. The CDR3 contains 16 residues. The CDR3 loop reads CASSLARFGGYTEAFF. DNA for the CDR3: TGTGCCAGCAGCTTGGCCAGGTTTGGGGGATACACTGAAGCTTTCTTT.

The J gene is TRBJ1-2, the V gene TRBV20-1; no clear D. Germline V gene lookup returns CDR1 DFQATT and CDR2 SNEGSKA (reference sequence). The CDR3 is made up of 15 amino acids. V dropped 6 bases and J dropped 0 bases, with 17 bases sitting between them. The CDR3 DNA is TGCAGTGCGCGAAGGGTCGGTCCCGCTAACTATGGCTACACCTTC. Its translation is CSARRVGPANYGYTF.

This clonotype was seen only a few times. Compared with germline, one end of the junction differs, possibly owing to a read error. The CDR3: CASYYVGKQHF. The CDR3 DNA reads TGTGCCAGCTACTACGTCGGGAAGCAGCACTTC. The gene calls are TRBV6-2 or TRBV6-3 and TRBJ2-7; a possible D gene is TRBD2 (5 bases). The length of the CDR3 is 11 residues. CDR1 and CDR2 (germline): MNHEY, SVGEGT.

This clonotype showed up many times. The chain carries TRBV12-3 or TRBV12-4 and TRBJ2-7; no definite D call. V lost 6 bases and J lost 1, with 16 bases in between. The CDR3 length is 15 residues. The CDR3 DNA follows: TGTGCCAGCAGCCCCGGCCTTGTAGTTTCCTACGAGCAGTACTTC. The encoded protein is CASSPGLVVSYEQYF.

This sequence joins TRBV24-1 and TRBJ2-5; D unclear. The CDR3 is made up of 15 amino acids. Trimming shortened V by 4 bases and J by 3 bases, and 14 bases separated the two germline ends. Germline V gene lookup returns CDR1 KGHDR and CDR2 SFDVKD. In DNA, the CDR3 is TGTGCCACCAGTGACAGTGGTTCGGAGAAAGAGACCCAGTACTTC. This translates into CATSDSGSEKETQYF.

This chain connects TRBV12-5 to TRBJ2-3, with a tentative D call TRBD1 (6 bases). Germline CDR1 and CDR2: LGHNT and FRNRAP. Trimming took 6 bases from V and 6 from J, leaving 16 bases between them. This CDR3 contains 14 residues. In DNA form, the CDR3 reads TGTGCTAGTGGCCTCAGGGGTGTTTTGGATACGCAGTATTTT. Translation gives CASGLRGVLDTQYF. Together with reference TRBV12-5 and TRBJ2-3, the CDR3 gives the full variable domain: DARVTQTPRHKVTEMGQEVTMRCQPILGHNTVFWYRQTMMQGLELLAYFRNRAPLDDSGMPKDRFSAEMPDATLATLKIQPSEPRDSAVYFCASGLRGVLDTQYFGPGTRLTVL.

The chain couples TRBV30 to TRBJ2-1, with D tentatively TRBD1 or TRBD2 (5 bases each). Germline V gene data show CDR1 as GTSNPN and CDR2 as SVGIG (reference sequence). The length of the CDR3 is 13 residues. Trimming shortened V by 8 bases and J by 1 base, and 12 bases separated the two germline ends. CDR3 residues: CALERGSYNEQFF. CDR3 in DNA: TGTGCCCTGGAGAGGGGATCCTACAATGAGCAGTTCTTC.

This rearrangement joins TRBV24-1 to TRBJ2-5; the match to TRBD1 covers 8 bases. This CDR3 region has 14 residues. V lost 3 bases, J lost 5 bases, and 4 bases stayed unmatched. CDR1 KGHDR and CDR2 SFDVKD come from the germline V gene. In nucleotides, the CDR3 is TGTGCCACCAGTGATCCAGGGGGCAGGGAGACCCAGTACTTC. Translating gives CATSDPGGRETQYF.

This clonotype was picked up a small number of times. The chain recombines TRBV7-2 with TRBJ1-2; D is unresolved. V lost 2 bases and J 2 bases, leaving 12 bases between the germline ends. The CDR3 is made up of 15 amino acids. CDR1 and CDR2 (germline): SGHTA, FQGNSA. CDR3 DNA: TGTGCCAGCAGCTTAAGGACGAAAGGGAACTATGGCTACACCTTC. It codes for CASSLRTKGNYGYTF.

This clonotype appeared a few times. The CDR3 coding sequence is TGCGCCAGCAGCCGGGACAGCGCAACCCGTTTCTACGAGCAGTACTTC. It encodes CASSRDSATRFYEQYF. The chain couples TRBV4-1 to TRBJ2-7; TRBD1 matches 7 bases. The CDR3 extends over 16 amino acids. Germline CDR1 reads MGHRA; CDR2 reads YSYEKL. V lost 4 bases and J lost 3; bases outside the gene matches: 12.

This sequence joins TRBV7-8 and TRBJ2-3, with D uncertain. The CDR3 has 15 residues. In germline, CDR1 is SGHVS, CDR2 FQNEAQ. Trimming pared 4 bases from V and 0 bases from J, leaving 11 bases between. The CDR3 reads CASSSALVSTDTQYF. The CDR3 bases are TGTGCCAGCAGCTCTGCTCTAGTAAGCACAGATACGCAGTATTTT. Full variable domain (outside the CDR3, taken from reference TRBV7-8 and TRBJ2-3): GAGVSQSPRYKVAKRGQDVALRCDPISGHVSLFWYQQALGQGPEFLTYFQNEAQLDKSGLPSDRFFAERPEGSVSTLKIQRTQQEDSAVYLCASSSALVSTDTQYFGPGTRLTVL.

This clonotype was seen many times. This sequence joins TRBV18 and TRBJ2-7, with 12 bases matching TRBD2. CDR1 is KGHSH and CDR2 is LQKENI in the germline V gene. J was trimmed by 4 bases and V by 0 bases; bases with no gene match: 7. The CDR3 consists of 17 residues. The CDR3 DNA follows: TGTGCCAGCTCACCACCATTTACTAGCGGGGGGTTGTACGAGCAGTACTTC. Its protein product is CASSPPFTSGGLYEQYF.

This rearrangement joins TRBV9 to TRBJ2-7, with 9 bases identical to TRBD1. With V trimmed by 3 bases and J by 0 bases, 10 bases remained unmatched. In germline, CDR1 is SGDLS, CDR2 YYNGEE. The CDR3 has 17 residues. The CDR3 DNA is TGTGCCAGCAGCGCCGGGGGAACAGGGGGCGCCTCCTACGAGCAGTACTTC. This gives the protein CASSAGGTGGASYEQYF.

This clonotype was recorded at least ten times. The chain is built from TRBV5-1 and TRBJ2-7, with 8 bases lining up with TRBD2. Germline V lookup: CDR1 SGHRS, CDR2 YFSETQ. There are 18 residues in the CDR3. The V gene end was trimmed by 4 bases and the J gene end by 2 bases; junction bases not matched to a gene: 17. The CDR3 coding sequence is TGCGCCAGCAGCCCGGGTAGGGTAGTAGCGGGGACTACCTACGAGCAGTACTTC. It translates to CASSPGRVVAGTTYEQYF.